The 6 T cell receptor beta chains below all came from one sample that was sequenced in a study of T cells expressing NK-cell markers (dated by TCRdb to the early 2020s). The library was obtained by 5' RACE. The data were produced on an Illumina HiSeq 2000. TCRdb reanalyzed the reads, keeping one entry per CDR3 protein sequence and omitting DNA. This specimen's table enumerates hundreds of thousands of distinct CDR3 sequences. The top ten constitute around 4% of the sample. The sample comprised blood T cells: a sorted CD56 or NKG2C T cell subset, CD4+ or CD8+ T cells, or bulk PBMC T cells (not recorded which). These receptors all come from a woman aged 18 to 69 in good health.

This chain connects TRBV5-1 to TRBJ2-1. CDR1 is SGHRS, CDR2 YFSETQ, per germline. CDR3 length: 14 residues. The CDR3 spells CASSLGQAYNEQFF.

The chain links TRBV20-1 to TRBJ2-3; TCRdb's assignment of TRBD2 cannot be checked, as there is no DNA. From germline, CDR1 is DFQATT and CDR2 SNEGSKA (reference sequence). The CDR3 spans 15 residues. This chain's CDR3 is CSARDGRTRTDTQYF.

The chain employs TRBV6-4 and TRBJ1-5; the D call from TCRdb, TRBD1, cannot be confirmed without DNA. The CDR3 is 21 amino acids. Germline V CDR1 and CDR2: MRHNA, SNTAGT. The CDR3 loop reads CASSPTLGGQGSEYANQPQHF.

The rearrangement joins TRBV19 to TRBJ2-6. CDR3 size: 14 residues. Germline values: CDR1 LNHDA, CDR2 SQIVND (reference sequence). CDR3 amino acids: CASSRISGANVLTF.

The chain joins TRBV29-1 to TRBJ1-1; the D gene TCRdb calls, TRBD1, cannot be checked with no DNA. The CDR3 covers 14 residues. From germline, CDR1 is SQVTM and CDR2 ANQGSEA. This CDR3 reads CSVDPRAGNTEAFF. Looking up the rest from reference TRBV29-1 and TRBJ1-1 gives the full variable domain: SAVISQKPSRDICQRGTSLTIQCQVDSQVTMMFWYRQQPGQSLTLIATANQGSEATYESGFVIDKFPISRPNLTFSTLTVSNMSPEDSSIYLCSVDPRAGNTEAFFGQGTRLTVV.

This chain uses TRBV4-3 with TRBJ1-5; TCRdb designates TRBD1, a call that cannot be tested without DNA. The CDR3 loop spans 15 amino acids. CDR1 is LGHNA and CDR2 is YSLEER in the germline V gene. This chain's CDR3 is CASSQGRASNQPQHF.